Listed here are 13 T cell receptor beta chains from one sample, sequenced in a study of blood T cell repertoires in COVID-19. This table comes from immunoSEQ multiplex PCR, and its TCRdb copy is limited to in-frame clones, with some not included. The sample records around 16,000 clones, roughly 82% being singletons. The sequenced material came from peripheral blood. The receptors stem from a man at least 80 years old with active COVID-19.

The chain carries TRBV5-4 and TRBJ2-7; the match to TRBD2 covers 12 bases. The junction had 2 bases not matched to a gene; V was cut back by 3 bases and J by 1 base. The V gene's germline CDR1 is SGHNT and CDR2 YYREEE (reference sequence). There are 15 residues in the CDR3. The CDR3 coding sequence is TGTGCCAGCAGCTCGGGGACTAGCGGGTCCTACGAGCAGTACTTC. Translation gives CASSSGTSGSYEQYF.

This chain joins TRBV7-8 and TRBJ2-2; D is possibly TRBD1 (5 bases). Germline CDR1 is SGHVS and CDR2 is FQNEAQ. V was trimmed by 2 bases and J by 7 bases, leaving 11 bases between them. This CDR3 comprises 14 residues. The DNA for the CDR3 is TGTGCCAGCAGCTTACGAACAGGTGGCGGGGAGCTGTTTTTT. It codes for CASSLRTGGGELFF.

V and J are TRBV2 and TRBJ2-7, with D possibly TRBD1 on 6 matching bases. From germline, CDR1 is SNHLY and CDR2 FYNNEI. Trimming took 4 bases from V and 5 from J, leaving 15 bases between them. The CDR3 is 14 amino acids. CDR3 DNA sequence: TGTGCCAGCAGTGTTGTACAGGGTAACAACGAGCAGTACTTC. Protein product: CASSVVQGNNEQYF.

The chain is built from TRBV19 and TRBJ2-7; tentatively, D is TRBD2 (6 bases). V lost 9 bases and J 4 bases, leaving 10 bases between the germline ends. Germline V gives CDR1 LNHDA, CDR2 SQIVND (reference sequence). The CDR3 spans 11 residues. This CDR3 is CARGGRYEQYF. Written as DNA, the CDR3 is TGTGCCAGGGGGGGTCGATACGAGCAGTACTTC.

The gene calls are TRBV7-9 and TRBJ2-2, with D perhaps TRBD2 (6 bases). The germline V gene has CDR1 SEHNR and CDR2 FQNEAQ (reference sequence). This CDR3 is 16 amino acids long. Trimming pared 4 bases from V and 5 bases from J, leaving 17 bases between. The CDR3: CASSSLARFATGELFF. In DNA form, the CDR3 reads TGTGCCAGCAGCTCACTAGCCCGGTTTGCTACCGGGGAGCTGTTTTTT.

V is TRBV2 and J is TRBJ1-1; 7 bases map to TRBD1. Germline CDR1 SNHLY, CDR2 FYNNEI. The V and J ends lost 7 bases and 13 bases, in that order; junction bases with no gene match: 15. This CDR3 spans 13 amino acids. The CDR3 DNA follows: TGTGCCAGCACCGGAGACAGGGCACAGAGCGGTTTCTTT. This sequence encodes CASTGDRAQSGFF.

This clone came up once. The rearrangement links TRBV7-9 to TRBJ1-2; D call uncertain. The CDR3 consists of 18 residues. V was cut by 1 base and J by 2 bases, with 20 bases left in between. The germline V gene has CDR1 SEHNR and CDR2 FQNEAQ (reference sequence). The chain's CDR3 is CASSLVPRGQARNYGYTF. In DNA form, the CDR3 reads TGTGCCAGCAGCTTAGTACCGAGAGGGCAGGCGAGAAACTATGGCTACACCTTC.

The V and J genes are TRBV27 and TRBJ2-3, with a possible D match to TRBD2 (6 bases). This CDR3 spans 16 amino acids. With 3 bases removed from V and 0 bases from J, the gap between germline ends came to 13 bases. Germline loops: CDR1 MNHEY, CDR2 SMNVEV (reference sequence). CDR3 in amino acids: CASSLVGGTSTDTQYF. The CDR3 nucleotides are TGTGCCAGCAGTTTGGTTGGCGGGACTAGCACAGATACGCAGTATTTT.

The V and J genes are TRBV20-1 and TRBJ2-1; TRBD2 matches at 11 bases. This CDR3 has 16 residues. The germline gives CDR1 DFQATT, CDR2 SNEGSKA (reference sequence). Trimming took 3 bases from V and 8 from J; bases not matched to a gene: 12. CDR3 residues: CSASLASGRIIDEQFF. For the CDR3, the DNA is TGCAGTGCTAGTTTGGCTAGCGGGAGGATAATCGATGAGCAGTTCTTC.

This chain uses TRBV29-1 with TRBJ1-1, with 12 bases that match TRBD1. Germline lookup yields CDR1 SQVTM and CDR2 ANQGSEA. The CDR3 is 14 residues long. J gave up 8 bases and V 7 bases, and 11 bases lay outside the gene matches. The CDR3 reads CSGSSRDRGREAFF. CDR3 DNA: TGCAGCGGCTCCAGCCGGGACAGGGGGCGGGAAGCTTTCTTT.

CDR3 bases: TGTGCCAGCAGCAGGAGGCGGACAGGAAACACTGAAGCTTTCTTT. Its translation is CASSRRRTGNTEAFF. The chain uses TRBV6-2 or TRBV6-3 and TRBJ1-1, with 7 bases identical to TRBD1. V gave up 6 bases and J gave up 2 bases; unmatched junction bases: 9. The CDR3 loop spans 15 amino acids. Germline CDR1 is MNHEY and CDR2 is SVGEGT.

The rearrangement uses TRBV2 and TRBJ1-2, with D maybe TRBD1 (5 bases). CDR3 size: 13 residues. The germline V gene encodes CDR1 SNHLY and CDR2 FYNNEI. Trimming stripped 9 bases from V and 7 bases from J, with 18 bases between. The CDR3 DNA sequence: TGTGCCAGGAAAGGAGGGGACGCAAGTGGCTACACCTTC. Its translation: CARKGGDASGYTF.

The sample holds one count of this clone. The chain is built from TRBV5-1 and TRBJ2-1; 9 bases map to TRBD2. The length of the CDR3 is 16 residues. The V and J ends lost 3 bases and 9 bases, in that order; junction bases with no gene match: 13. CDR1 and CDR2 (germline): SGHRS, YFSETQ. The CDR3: CASSSNSGRSGGEQFF. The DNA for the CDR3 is TGCGCCAGCAGCTCTAATAGCGGGAGAAGTGGGGGTGAGCAGTTCTTC.